This TCR beta chain emerged from a study of OX40 agonist ivuxolimab in advanced cancers. The CDR3 is 15 residues long. Trimming removed 6 bases at V and 3 bases at J, with 14 bases between. CDR1 and CDR2 from the germline V gene are SGHTA and FQGNSA. General study findings and limits: On average, CD8+ T cells showed a greater number of expanded clones than CD4+.

Clones were sequenced by immunoSEQ multiplex PCR, and TCRdb holds only the in-frame ones, with some missing. The table has tens of thousands of clones, around 85% seen once. Of note for this clone: Its antigen remains unknown.

This receptor was taken from an adult with an advanced solid tumor such as melanoma, head and neck, liver or kidney cancer. This rearrangement joins TRBV7-2 to TRBJ2-2; D is uncertain. The sample in question was CD4+ or CD8+ T cells sorted from blood, obtained in a trial of the OX40 agonist ivuxolimab. CDR3 sequence reads: CASRVRARYTGELFF. For the CDR3, the DNA is TGTGCCAGCAGAGTCCGGGCGCGGTACACCGGGGAGCTGTTTTTT.